This T cell receptor beta chain was documented in a study of blood T cell repertoires in COVID-19. Study as a whole: Sites in the United States, Italy and Spain provided acute and convalescent COVID-19 samples. PBMCs, B-cell-depleted T cells, or T cells were the source of the cDNA or gDNA that made up the material.

Methods used by the authors: Nucleated cell counts were estimated from reference gene primer amplification. Clones were read by immunoSEQ multiplex PCR, and TCRdb kept only the in-frame ones, dropping some. The V and J calls and clone size were taken over from that table, and D and trimming were inferred from the DNA. The sample includes fewer than 110,000 clones, around 92% of them seen just once. Trimming at V came to 7 bases and at J to 9 bases, leaving 10 bases not matched to a gene. CDR1 and CDR2 (germline): MDHEN, SYDVKM. The CDR3 length is 15 residues. The chain has TRBV28 and TRBJ1-6, with 9 bases fitting TRBD1. This TCR came from a woman aged 60-70 years with acute or convalescent COVID-19. Specimen: peripheral blood. The CDR3 DNA follows: TGTGCCAGCACCTGGGACAGGGCCGTCGCTTCACCCCTCCACTTT. Translation gives CASTWDRAVASPLHF.